This T cell receptor beta chain was identified in a study of cytomegalovirus exposure and HLA in healthy donors. Study observations and caveats: Despite most TCR sequences being rare, some public TCRs occurred in many donors. Productive rates of about 90% or about 30% were seen for most TCR beta V segments in an earlier analysis. Several of the most significant clusters appeared, in a later analysis, to be linked to common viral pathogens.

With 60 Vbeta and 13 Jbeta primers, the PCR was carried out. The assay was immunoSEQ multiplex PCR, and TCRdb's table has in-frame clones only and misses some. The sample holds 130,000 to 150,000 clones, 70% to 85% seen once. Trimming cost V 4 bases and J 2 bases, with 13 bases left between them. There are 14 residues in the CDR3. Germline CDR1 and CDR2: SGHDT and YYEEEE. Concerning this clone itself: Its antigen is not known.

Sequencing used PBMCs. The clonotype was recovered from a woman aged 55-70 years in good health and CMV-seropositive. This sequence joins TRBV5-6 and TRBJ2-7; a possible D gene is TRBD2 (5 bases). This CDR3 is CASSPEGPAYEQYF. Here the CDR3 DNA reads TGTGCCAGCAGCCCCGAGGGCCCCGCCTACGAGCAGTACTTC.